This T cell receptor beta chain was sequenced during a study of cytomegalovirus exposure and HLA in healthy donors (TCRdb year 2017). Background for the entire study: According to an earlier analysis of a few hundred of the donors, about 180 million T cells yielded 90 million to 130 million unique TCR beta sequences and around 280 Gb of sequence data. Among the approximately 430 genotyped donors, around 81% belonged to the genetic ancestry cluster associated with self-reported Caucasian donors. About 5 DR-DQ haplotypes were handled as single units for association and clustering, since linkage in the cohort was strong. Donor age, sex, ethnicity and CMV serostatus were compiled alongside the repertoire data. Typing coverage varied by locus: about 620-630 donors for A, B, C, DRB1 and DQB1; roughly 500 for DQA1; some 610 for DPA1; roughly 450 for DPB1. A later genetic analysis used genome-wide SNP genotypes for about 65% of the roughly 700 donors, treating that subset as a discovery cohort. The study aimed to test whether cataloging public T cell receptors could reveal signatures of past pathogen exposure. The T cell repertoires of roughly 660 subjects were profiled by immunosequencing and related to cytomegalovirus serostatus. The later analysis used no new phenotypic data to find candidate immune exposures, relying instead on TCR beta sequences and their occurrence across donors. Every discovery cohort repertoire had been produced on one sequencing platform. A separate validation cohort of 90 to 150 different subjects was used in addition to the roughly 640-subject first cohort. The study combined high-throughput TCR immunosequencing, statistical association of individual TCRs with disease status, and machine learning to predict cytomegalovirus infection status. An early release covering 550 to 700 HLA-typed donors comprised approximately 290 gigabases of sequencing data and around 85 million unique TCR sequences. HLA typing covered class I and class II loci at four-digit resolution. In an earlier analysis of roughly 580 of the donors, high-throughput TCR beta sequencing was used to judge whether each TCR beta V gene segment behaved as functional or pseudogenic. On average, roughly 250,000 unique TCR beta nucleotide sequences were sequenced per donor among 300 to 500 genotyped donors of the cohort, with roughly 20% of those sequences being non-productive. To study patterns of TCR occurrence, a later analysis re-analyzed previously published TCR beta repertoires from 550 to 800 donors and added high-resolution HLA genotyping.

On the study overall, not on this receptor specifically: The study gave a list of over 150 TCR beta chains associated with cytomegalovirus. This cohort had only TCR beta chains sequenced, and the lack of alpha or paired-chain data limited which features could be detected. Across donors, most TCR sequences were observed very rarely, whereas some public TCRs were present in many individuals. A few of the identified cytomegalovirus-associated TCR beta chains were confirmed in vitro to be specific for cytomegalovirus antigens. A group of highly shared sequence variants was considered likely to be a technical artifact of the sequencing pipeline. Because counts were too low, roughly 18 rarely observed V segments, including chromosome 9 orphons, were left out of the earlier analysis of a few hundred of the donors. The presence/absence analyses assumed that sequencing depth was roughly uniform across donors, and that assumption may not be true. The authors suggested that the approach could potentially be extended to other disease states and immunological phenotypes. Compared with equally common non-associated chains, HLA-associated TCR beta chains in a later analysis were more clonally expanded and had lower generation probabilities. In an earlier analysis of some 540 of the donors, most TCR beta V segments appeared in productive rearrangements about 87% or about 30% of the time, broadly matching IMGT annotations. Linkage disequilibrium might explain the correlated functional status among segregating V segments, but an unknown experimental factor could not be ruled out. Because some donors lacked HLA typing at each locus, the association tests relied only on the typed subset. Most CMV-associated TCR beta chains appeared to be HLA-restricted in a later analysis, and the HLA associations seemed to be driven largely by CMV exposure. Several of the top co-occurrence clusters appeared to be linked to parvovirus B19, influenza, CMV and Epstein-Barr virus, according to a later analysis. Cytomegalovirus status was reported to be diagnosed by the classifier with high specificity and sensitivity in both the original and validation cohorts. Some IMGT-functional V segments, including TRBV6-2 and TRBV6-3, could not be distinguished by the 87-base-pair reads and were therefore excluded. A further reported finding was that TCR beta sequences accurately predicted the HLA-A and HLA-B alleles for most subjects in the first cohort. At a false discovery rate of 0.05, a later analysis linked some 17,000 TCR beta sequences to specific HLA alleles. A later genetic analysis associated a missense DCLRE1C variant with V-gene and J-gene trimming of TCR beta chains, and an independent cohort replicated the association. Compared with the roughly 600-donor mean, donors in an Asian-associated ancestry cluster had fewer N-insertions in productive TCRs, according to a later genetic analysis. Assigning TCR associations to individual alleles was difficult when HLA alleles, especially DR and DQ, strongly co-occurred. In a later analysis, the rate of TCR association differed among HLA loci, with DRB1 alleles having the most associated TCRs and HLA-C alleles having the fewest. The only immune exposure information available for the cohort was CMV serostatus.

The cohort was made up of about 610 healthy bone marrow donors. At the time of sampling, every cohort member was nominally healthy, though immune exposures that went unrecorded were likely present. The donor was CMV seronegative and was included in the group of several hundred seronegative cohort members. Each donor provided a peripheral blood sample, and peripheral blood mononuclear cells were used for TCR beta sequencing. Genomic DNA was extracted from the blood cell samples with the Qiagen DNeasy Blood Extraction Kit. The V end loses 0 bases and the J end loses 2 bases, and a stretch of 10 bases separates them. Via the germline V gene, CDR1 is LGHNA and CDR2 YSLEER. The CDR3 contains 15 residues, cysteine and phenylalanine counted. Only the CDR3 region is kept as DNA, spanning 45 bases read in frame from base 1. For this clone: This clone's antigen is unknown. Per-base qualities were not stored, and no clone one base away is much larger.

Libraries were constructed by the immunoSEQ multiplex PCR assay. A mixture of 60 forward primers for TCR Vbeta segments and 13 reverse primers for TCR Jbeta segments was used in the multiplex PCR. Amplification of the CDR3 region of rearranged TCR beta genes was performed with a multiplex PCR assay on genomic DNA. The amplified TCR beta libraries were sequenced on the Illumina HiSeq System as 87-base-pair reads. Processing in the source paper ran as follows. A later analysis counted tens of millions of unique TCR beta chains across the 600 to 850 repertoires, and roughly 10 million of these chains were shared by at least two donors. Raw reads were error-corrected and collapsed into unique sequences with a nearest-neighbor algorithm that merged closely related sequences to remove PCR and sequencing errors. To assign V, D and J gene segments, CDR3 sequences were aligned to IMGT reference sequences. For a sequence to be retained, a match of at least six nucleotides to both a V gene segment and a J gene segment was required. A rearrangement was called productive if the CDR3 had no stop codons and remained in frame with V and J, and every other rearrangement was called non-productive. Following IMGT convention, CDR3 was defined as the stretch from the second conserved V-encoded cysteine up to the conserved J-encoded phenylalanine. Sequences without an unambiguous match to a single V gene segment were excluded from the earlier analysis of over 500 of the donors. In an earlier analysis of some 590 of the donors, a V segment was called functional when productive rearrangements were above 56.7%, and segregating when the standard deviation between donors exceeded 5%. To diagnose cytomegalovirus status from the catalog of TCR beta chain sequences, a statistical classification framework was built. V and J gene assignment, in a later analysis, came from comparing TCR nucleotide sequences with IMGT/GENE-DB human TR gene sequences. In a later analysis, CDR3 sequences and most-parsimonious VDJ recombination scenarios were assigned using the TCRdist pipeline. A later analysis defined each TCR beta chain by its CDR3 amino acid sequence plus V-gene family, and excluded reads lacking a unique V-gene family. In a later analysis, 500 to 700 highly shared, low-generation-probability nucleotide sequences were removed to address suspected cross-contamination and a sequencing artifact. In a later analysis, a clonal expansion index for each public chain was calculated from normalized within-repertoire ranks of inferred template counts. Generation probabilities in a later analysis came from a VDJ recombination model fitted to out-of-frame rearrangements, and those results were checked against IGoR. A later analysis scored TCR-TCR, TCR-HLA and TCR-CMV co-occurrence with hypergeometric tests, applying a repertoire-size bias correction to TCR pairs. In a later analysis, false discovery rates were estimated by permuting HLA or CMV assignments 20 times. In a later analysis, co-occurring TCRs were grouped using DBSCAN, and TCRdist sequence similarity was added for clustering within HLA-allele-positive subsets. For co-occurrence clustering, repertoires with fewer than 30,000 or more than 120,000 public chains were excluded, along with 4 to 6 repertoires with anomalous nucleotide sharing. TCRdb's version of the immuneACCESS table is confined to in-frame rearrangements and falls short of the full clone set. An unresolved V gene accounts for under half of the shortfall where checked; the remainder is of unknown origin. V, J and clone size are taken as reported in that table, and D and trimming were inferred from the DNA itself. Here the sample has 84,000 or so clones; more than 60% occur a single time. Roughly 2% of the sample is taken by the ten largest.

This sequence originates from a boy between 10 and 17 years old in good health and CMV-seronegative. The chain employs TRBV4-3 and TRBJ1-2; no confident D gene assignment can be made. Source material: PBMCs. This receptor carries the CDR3 CASSQDRGSNYGYTF. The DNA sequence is TGCGCCAGCAGCCAAGATCGCGGCAGCAACTATGGCTACACCTTC.